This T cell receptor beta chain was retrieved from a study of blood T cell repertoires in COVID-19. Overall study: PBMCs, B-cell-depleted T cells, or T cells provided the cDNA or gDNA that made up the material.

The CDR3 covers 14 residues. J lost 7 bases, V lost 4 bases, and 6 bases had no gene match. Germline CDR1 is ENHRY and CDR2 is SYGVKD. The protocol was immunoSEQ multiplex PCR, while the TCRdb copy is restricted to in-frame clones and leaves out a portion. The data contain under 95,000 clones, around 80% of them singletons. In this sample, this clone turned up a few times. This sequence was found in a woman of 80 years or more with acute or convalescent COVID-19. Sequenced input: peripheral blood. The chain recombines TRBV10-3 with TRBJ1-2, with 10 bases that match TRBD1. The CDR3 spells CAISAGQGIFGYTF. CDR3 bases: TGTGCCATCAGTGCGGGACAGGGGATCTTTGGCTACACCTTC.